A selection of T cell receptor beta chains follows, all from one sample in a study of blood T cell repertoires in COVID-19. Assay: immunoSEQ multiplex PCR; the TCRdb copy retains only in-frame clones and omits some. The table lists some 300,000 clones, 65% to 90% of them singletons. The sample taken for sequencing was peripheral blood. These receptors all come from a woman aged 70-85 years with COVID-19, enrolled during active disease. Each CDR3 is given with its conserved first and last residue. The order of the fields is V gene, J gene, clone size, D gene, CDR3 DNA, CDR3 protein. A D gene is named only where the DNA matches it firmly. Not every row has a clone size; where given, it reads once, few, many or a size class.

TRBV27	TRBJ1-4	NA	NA	TGTGCCAGCAGGACCCCCAGGGAAAGCAATGAAAAACTGTTTTTT	CASRTPRESNEKLFF
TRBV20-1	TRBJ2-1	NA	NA	TGCAGTGCTGAGTCACGCAATGAGCAGTTCTTC	CSAESRNEQFF
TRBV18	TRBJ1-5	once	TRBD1	TGTGCCAGCTCACAAACAGGGGTAGGGCGGCAGCCCCAGCATTTT	CASSQTGVGRQPQHF
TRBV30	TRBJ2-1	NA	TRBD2	TGTGCCTGGAGTCCGGGGGGGCCCAACAATGAGCAGTTCTTC	CAWSPGGPNNEQFF
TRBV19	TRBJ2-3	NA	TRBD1	TGTGCCAGTAGTATGGTGGACAGGGTAAGAGGGTACACAGATACGCAGTATTTT	CASSMVDRVRGYTDTQYF
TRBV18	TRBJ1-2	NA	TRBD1	TGTGCCAGCTCACCAGGGAGGGACAGGGACTACACCTTC	CASSPGRDRDYTF
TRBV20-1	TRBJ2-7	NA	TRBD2	TGCAGTGCTAGTTCCCAGCGGGGGTCCTACGAGCAGTACTTC	CSASSQRGSYEQYF
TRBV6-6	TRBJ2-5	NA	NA	TGTGCCAGCAATGACAGGTTTGAAGAGACCCAGTACTTC	CASNDRFEETQYF
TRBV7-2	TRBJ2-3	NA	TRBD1	TGTGCCAGCAGCACGCAACAGGGGACAGATACGCAGTATTTT	CASSTQQGTDTQYF
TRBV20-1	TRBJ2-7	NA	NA	TGCAGTGGGGGCAAGGGGTACGAGCAGTACTTC	CSGGKGYEQYF
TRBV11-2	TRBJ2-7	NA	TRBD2	TGTGCCAGCAGCCCTAGCGGGGGTGGGTACGAGCAGTACTTC	CASSPSGGGYEQYF
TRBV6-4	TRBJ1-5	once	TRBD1	TGTGCCAGCAGGGGACAGGGGATACGGCAGCCCCAGCATTTT	CASRGQGIRQPQHF
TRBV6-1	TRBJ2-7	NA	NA	TGTGCCAGCAGTAAAGGGGGGACAGACGTTTCCTACGAGCAGTACTTC	CASSKGGTDVSYEQYF
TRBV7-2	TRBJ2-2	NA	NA	TGTGCCAGCACCTCCCCCCTTAGCACCGGGGAGCTGTTTTTT	CASTSPLSTGELFF
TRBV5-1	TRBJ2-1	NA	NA	TGCGCCAGCACCTTGACGACTGCCAATGAGCAGTTCTTC	CASTLTTANEQFF
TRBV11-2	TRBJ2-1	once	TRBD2	TGTGCCAGCAGCTTGAGACTAGCGGGGATAGACAACAATGAGCAGTTCTTC	CASSLRLAGIDNNEQFF
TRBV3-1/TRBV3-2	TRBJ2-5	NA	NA	TGTGCCAGCAGCCAAGTTCCGGGGGAGACCCAGTACTTC	CASSQVPGETQYF
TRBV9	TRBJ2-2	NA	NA	TGTGCCAGCAGCGTCTCTCCCGGGGAGCTGTTTTTT	CASSVSPGELFF
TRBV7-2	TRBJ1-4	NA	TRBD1	TGTGCCAGCAGCCTCCGACAGGGGAACGAAAAACTGTTTTTT	CASSLRQGNEKLFF
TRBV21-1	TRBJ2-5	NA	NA	TGTGCCAGCAGCAAAGATGAGTTAAGGGACAGGGTATCAGAGACCCAGTACTTC	CASSKDELRDRVSETQYF
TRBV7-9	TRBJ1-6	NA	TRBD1	TGTGCCAGCAGCGCTACAGGGGATGGCAATTCACCCCTCCACTTT	CASSATGDGNSPLHF
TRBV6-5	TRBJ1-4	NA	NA	TGTGCCAGCAGTTACATACAGGGTGGTGAAAAACTGTTTTTT	CASSYIQGGEKLFF
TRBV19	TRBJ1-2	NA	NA	TGTGCCAGTAGTATTAGGAGGCCGAACTATGGCTACACCTTC	CASSIRRPNYGYTF
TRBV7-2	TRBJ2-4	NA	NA	TGTGCCAGCACCGTAGGCGGGGAAGCCAAAAACATTCAGTACTTC	CASTVGGEAKNIQYF
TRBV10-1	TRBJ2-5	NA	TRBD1	TGCGCCAGCAGTGCGGGGACAGGGCAAGAGACCCAGTACTTC	CASSAGTGQETQYF
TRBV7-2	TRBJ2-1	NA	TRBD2	TGTGCCAGCAGCTTAGCAGGCGGGGGGGCCTACAATGAGCAGTTCTTC	CASSLAGGGAYNEQFF
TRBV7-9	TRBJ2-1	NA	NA	TGTGCCAGCAGCGTACCCGGACTTAGCTCCTACAATGAGCAGTTCTTC	CASSVPGLSSYNEQFF
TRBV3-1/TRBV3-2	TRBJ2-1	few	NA	TGTGCCAGCAGCCCTACCTCCGTCGGGGTAGAGCAGTTCTTC	CASSPTSVGVEQFF